Below are 9 T cell receptor beta chains sequenced from a single sample in a study of blood T cell repertoires in COVID-19. The protocol was immunoSEQ multiplex PCR, while the TCRdb copy is restricted to in-frame clones and leaves out a portion. The data show 35,000 to 55,000 clones, with 83% seen just once and over 7% held by the top ten. The specimen sequenced was peripheral blood. The origin of the receptors is a man in his 60s with active COVID-19.

The rearrangement joins TRBV19 to TRBJ1-1; no clear D. V was pared by 6 bases and J by 5 bases, with 16 bases between. CDR1 and CDR2 (germline): LNHDA, SQIVND (reference sequence). The CDR3 sequence is 14 residues long. CDR3 nucleotide sequence: TGTGCCAGTAGATCTAGGGAATGGGAGACTGAAGCTTTCTTT. Translating gives CASRSREWETEAFF.

The rearrangement uses TRBV7-2 and TRBJ2-7, with D tentatively TRBD2 (6 bases). Looked up from germline, CDR1 is SGHTA and CDR2 is FQGNSA. There are 13 residues in the CDR3. Trimming stripped 4 bases from V and 1 base from J, with 8 bases between. The CDR3 loop is CASSWGLSYEQYF. Written as DNA, the CDR3 is TGTGCCAGCAGCTGGGGACTGTCCTACGAGCAGTACTTC.

In this sample, this clone turned up once. The chain carries TRBV28 and TRBJ2-7; a possible D gene is TRBD1 (5 bases). The germline V and J ends were trimmed by 6 bases and 3 bases, with 9 bases remaining between them. Germline CDR1 reads MDHEN; CDR2 reads SYDVKM. The CDR3 is made up of 12 amino acids. The CDR3 nucleotides read TGTGCCAGCAGACCCGACAGCTACGAGCAGTACTTC. Translation: CASRPDSYEQYF. The entire variable domain, with the rest obtained from reference TRBV28 and TRBJ2-7, is as follows: DVKVTQSSRYLVKRTGEKVFLECVQDMDHENMFWYRQDPGLGLRLIYFSYDVKMKEKGDIPEGYSVSREKKERFSLILESASTNQTSMYLCASRPDSYEQYFGPGTRLTVT.

The chain links TRBV30 to TRBJ1-5; 8 nucleotides align to TRBD1. Per germline, CDR1 GTSNPN and CDR2 SVGIG (reference sequence). Trimming cost V 0 bases and J 10 bases; bases outside gene matches: 5. This CDR3 has 13 residues. The CDR3 region has the DNA TGTGCCTGGAGTGTTCAGGGGGCTTCACCCCAGCATTTT. Translated, it gives CAWSVQGASPQHF.

The chain joins TRBV9 to TRBJ2-7, with a weak D call TRBD1 (5 bases). This CDR3 is 15 amino acids long. In germline, CDR1 is SGDLS, CDR2 YYNGEE. V shed 0 bases and J shed 3 bases, with 13 bases lying between them. In DNA, the CDR3 is TGTGCCAGCAGCGTAGGTCATGGACACCTCTACGAGCAGTACTTC. Amino acids: CASSVGHGHLYEQYF.

The gene calls are TRBV10-3 and TRBJ2-7; weak D call: TRBD1 (6 bases). The CDR3 covers 16 residues. V gave up 8 bases and J gave up 4 bases, with 24 bases separating them. Germline assignment: CDR1 ENHRY and CDR2 SYGVKD. The CDR3 reads CAIGERHGTSIYEQYF. CDR3 nucleotide sequence: TGTGCCATCGGAGAAAGACACGGGACAAGCATTTACGAGCAGTACTTC.

The V call is TRBV6-6, the J call TRBJ2-7, with no clear D. Germline loops: CDR1 MNHNY, CDR2 SVGAGI (reference sequence). Trimming pared 0 bases from V and 2 bases from J, leaving 5 bases between. The CDR3 is 13 amino acids. The CDR3 DNA is TGTGCCAGCAGTTACTCCCCAACCTACGAGCAGTACTTC. It codes for CASSYSPTYEQYF.

This chain uses TRBV5-1 with TRBJ2-1; 7 bases align to TRBD1. The germline V gene has CDR1 SGHRS and CDR2 YFSETQ. Losses at the gene ends were 2 bases for V and 2 bases for J; bases not matched to a gene: 10. This CDR3 contains 17 residues. Written as DNA, the CDR3 is TGCGCCAGCAGCTTATTAGTTCGGGACAGCCCCTACAATGAGCAGTTCTTC. Its protein is CASSLLVRDSPYNEQFF.

The table lists this clone with a count of one. This CDR3 reads CASSLAGVGQPQHF. CDR3 DNA sequence: TGTGCCAGCAGCTTAGCAGGGGTAGGACAGCCCCAGCATTTT. The chain employs TRBV7-2 and TRBJ1-5, with D perhaps matching TRBD1 (5 bases). The V end was cut by 0 bases, the J end by 7 bases, with 10 bases between. The CDR3 spans 14 residues. Germline V CDR1 and CDR2: SGHTA, FQGNSA.